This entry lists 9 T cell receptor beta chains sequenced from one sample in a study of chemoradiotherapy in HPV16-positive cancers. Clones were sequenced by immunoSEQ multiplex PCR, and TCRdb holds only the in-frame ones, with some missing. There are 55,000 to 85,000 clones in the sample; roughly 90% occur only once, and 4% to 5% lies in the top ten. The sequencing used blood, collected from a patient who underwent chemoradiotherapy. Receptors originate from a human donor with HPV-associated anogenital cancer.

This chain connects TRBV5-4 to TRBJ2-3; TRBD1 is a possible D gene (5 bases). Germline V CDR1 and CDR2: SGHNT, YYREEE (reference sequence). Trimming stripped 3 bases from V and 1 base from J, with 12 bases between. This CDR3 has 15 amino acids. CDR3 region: CASSSPGLGTDTQYF. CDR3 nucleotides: TGTGCCAGCAGCTCTCCAGGGTTGGGCACAGATACGCAGTATTTT.

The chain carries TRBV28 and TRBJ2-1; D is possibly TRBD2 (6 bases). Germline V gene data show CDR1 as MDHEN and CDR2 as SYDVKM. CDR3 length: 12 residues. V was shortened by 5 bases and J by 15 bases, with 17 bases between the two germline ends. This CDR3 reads CASSGDSGPRFF. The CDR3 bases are TGTGCCAGCAGTGGGGATAGCGGCCCCAGGTTCTTC.

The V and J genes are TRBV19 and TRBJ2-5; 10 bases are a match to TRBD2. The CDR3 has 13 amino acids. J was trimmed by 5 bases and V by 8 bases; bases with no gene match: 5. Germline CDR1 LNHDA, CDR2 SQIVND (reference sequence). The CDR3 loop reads CASGTSGTETQYF. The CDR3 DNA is TGTGCCAGTGGTACTAGCGGGACGGAGACCCAGTACTTC. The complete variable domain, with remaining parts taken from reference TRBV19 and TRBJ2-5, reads DGGITQSPKYLFRKEGQNVTLSCEQNLNHDAMYWYRQDPGQGLRLIYYSQIVNDFQKGDIAEGYSVSREKKESFPLTVTSAQKNPTAFYLCASGTSGTETQYFGPGTRLLVL.

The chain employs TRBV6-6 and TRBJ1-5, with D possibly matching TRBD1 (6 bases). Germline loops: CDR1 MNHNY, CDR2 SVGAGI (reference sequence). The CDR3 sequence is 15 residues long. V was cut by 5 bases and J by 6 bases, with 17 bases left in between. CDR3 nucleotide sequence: TGTGCCAGCAGTCCCCTGGGGGCCGGGGGTCAGCCCCAGCATTTT. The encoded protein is CASSPLGAGGQPQHF.

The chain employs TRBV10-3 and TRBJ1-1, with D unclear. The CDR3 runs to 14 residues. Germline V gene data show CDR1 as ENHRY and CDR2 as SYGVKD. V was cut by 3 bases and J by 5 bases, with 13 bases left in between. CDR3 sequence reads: CAISDIGSRTEAFF. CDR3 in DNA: TGTGCCATCAGTGATATTGGGTCTAGGACTGAAGCTTTCTTT.

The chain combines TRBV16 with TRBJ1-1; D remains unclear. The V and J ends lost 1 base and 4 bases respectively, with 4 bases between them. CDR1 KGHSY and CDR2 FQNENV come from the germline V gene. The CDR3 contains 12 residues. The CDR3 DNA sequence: TGTGCCAGCAGCCAATGGGTCACTGAAGCTTTCTTT. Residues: CASSQWVTEAFF.

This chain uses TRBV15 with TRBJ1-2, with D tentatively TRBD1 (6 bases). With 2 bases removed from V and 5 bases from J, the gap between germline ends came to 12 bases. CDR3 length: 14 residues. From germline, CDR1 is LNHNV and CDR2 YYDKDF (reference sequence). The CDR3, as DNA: TGTGCCACCAGCAGACAACAGGGTGGATATGGCTACACCTTC. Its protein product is CATSRQQGGYGYTF.

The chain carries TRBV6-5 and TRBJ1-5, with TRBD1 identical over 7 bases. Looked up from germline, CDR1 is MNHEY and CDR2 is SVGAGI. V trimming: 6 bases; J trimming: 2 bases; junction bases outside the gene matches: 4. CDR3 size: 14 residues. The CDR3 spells CASSDTGGNQPQHF. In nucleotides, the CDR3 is TGTGCCAGCAGCGATACAGGGGGCAATCAGCCCCAGCATTTT.

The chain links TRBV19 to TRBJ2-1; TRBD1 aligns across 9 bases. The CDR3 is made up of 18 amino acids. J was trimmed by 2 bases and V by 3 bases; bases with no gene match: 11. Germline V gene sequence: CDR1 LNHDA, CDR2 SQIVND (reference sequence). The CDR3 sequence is CASSIEGTGLGPYNEQFF. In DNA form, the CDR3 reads TGTGCCAGTAGTATTGAGGGGACAGGGCTGGGGCCCTACAATGAGCAGTTCTTC.